This T cell receptor beta chain was recorded in a study of post-analysis software for immune sequencing data. Study-level background: Multiple sclerosis in the patients followed relapsing-remitting, secondary progressive and progressive-relapsing courses.

The study, taken as a whole, reports: By F measure, strong co-clustering occurred among samples prepared in the same batch. TRBV5-6, TRBV5-1 and TRBV20-1 were among five TRBV segments more frequent in patients than controls. Compared with controls, patients showed significantly lower normalized Chao1 diversity.

This clonotype was recorded a few times. Its antigen remains unidentified. Prepared TCR beta cDNA libraries contained unique molecular identifiers. Input populations of roughly 0.85 to 11 million T cells gave rise to around 480,000 cDNA molecules. TCRdb reanalysed the PCR reads using MiXCR and keeps one entry per CDR3 protein. The profile covers 650,000 to 850,000 distinct CDR3 sequences, with approximately 57% appearing a single time and over 4% taken by the ten largest. Trimming left V 3 bases short and J 0 bases short, with 15 bases between. From germline, CDR1 is SGHVS and CDR2 FQNEAQ. The CDR3 covers 16 residues.

Material: blood. This chain joins TRBV7-8 and TRBJ2-7; either TRBD1 or TRBD2 may fit D (5 bases each). The receptor comes from a girl between 5 and 17 years old with multiple sclerosis. The CDR3: CASSFGWAGSSYEQYF. The CDR3 DNA reads as TGTGCCAGCAGCTTTGGGTGGGCAGGGAGCTCCTACGAGCAGTACTTC. Complete variable domain (other parts from reference TRBV7-8 and TRBJ2-7): GAGVSQSPRYKVAKRGQDVALRCDPISGHVSLFWYQQALGQGPEFLTYFQNEAQLDKSGLPSDRFFAERPEGSVSTLKIQRTQQEDSAVYLCASSFGWAGSSYEQYFGPGTRLTVT.